This is a list of T cell receptor beta chains from one sample in a study of cytomegalovirus exposure and HLA in healthy donors. The assay was immunoSEQ multiplex PCR, and TCRdb's table has in-frame clones only and misses some. The data hold roughly 270,000 clones, with around 89% observed a single time. Sequencing input: PBMCs. Every receptor here comes from a woman under 30 in good health and CMV-seronegative. CDR3s include the opening cysteine and the closing phenylalanine or tryptophan. Each record gives: CDR3 length, J gene, D gene, V gene, clone size, CDR3 protein, CDR3 DNA. The D gene is left open where the match is weak. The size field is filled for only some rows; it gives once, few, many or a size class.

CDR3 length: 19
J gene: TRBJ2-4
D gene: TRBD2
V gene: TRBV5-1
clone size: -
CDR3 protein: CASSPTGTSGTGAKNIQYF
CDR3 DNA: TGCGCCAGCAGCCCGACGGGGACTAGCGGGACTGGGGCCAAAAACATTCAGTACTTC

CDR3 length: 15
J gene: TRBJ2-7
D gene: -
V gene: TRBV11-2
clone size: once
CDR3 protein: CASSLQGRVFREQYF
CDR3 DNA: TGTGCCAGCAGCTTACAGGGTAGGGTTTTTCGCGAGCAGTACTTC

CDR3 length: 16
J gene: TRBJ1-2
D gene: TRBD1
V gene: TRBV10-2
clone size: -
CDR3 protein: CASSEWTPGQNYGYTF
CDR3 DNA: TGCGCCAGCAGTGAGTGGACACCGGGACAGAACTATGGCTACACCTTC

CDR3 length: 16
J gene: TRBJ2-7
D gene: -
V gene: TRBV28
clone size: -
CDR3 protein: CASSPNRGGGSYEQYF
CDR3 DNA: TGTGCCAGCAGCCCAAATCGGGGTGGGGGGTCCTACGAGCAGTACTTC

CDR3 length: 15
J gene: TRBJ1-4
D gene: -
V gene: TRBV28
clone size: -
CDR3 protein: CASSSLPGVREKLFF
CDR3 DNA: TGTGCCAGCAGTTCTCTGCCCGGGGTGAGGGAAAAACTGTTTTTT

CDR3 length: 17
J gene: TRBJ2-5
D gene: -
V gene: TRBV15
clone size: -
CDR3 protein: CATSRVRGALHQETQYF
CDR3 DNA: TGTGCCACCAGCAGAGTTCGGGGGGCCCTACACCAAGAGACCCAGTACTTC

CDR3 length: 13
J gene: TRBJ2-7
D gene: -
V gene: TRBV28
clone size: few
CDR3 protein: CASTRTDSYEQYF
CDR3 DNA: TGTGCCAGCACACGGACAGATTCCTACGAGCAGTACTTC

CDR3 length: 14
J gene: TRBJ1-2
D gene: -
V gene: TRBV27
clone size: -
CDR3 protein: CATTDSGGNYGYTF
CDR3 DNA: TGTGCCACCACGGATTCGGGGGGCAACTATGGCTACACCTTC

CDR3 length: 13
J gene: TRBJ2-7
D gene: -
V gene: TRBV28
clone size: -
CDR3 protein: CASSEMLSYEQYF
CDR3 DNA: TGTGCCAGCAGTGAGATGCTCTCCTACGAGCAGTACTTC

CDR3 length: 17
J gene: TRBJ2-7
D gene: TRBD1
V gene: TRBV5-1
clone size: once
CDR3 protein: CASSLALTGGTSYEQYF
CDR3 DNA: TGCGCCAGCAGCTTGGCCTTGACAGGGGGCACCTCCTACGAGCAGTACTTC

CDR3 length: 12
J gene: TRBJ1-1
D gene: -
V gene: TRBV7-2
clone size: -
CDR3 protein: CASSRGVTEAFF
CDR3 DNA: TGTGCCAGCAGCCGGGGAGTTACTGAAGCTTTCTTT

CDR3 length: 16
J gene: TRBJ2-3
D gene: TRBD2
V gene: TRBV9
clone size: -
CDR3 protein: CASSVGTSGITDTQYF
CDR3 DNA: TGTGCCAGCAGCGTAGGGACTAGCGGAATCACAGATACGCAGTATTTT

CDR3 length: 15
J gene: TRBJ2-7
D gene: TRBD2
V gene: TRBV23-1
clone size: -
CDR3 protein: CASSPGTRSPHEQYF
CDR3 DNA: TGCGCCAGCAGTCCCGGGACTAGAAGCCCCCACGAGCAGTACTTC

CDR3 length: 18
J gene: TRBJ2-7
D gene: TRBD2
V gene: TRBV28
clone size: -
CDR3 protein: CASSPRTSGRERSYEQYF
CDR3 DNA: TGTGCCAGCAGTCCCCGGACTAGCGGGAGGGAGCGGTCCTACGAGCAGTACTTC

CDR3 length: 18
J gene: TRBJ2-2
D gene: -
V gene: TRBV4-1
clone size: once
CDR3 protein: CASSHGMPGVRNTGELFF
CDR3 DNA: TGCGCCAGCAGCCACGGAATGCCCGGAGTAAGAAACACCGGGGAGCTGTTTTTT

CDR3 length: 17
J gene: TRBJ1-2
D gene: TRBD1
V gene: TRBV4-1
clone size: -
CDR3 protein: CASSPTLQGAGNHGYTF
CDR3 DNA: TGCGCCAGCAGCCCGACCCTACAGGGGGCCGGTAATCATGGCTACACCTTC

CDR3 length: 15
J gene: TRBJ2-7
D gene: TRBD2
V gene: TRBV27
clone size: -
CDR3 protein: CASSPSGRFLSEQYF
CDR3 DNA: TGTGCCAGCAGTCCGAGCGGGAGGTTTTTGAGCGAGCAGTACTTC

CDR3 length: 14
J gene: TRBJ2-3
D gene: -
V gene: TRBV5-4
clone size: -
CDR3 protein: CASSLALSTDTQYF
CDR3 DNA: TGTGCCAGCAGCTTGGCGTTAAGCACAGATACGCAGTATTTT

CDR3 length: 14
J gene: TRBJ2-3
D gene: -
V gene: TRBV27
clone size: -
CDR3 protein: CASSGKTSTDTQYF
CDR3 DNA: TGTGCCAGCAGCGGGAAAACTAGCACAGATACGCAGTATTTT

CDR3 length: 18
J gene: TRBJ2-1
D gene: TRBD2
V gene: TRBV27
clone size: -
CDR3 protein: CASSSGLAGVPGVDEQFF
CDR3 DNA: TGTGCCAGCAGTTCGGGACTAGCGGGAGTCCCGGGTGTCGATGAGCAGTTCTTC

CDR3 length: 11
J gene: TRBJ2-7
D gene: -
V gene: TRBV25-1
clone size: few
CDR3 protein: CASSFNYEQYF
CDR3 DNA: TGTGCCAGCAGTTTCAACTACGAGCAGTACTTC

CDR3 length: 14
J gene: TRBJ2-7
D gene: -
V gene: TRBV11-2
clone size: -
CDR3 protein: CASSSTGRAYEQYF
CDR3 DNA: TGTGCCAGCAGCTCAACAGGGCGAGCCTACGAGCAGTACTTC

CDR3 length: 14
J gene: TRBJ2-3
D gene: -
V gene: TRBV4-3
clone size: -
CDR3 protein: CASSQDRWTDTQYF
CDR3 DNA: TGCGCCAGCAGCCAAGACCGGTGGACAGATACGCAGTATTTT

CDR3 length: 15
J gene: TRBJ2-7
D gene: -
V gene: TRBV7-2
clone size: -
CDR3 protein: CASSPGPVSSYEQYF
CDR3 DNA: TGTGCCAGCAGCCCAGGCCCGGTGAGCTCCTACGAGCAGTACTTC

CDR3 length: 14
J gene: TRBJ2-3
D gene: -
V gene: TRBV11-2
clone size: -
CDR3 protein: CASSLERHPDTQYF
CDR3 DNA: TGTGCCAGCAGCTTAGAGAGACATCCAGATACGCAGTATTTT

CDR3 length: 13
J gene: TRBJ1-1
D gene: TRBD1
V gene: TRBV27
clone size: -
CDR3 protein: CASGFRGDTEAFF
CDR3 DNA: TGTGCCAGCGGCTTCAGGGGGGACACTGAAGCTTTCTTT

CDR3 length: 14
J gene: TRBJ2-3
D gene: -
V gene: TRBV19
clone size: -
CDR3 protein: CASISGNGTDTQYF
CDR3 DNA: TGTGCCAGTATATCGGGAAATGGCACAGATACGCAGTATTTT

CDR3 length: 18
J gene: TRBJ2-3
D gene: TRBD2
V gene: TRBV9
clone size: -
CDR3 protein: CASSAALLAGGGTDTQYF
CDR3 DNA: TGTGCCAGCAGCGCAGCCCTACTAGCGGGAGGTGGCACAGATACGCAGTATTTT

CDR3 length: 11
J gene: TRBJ1-1
D gene: TRBD1
V gene: TRBV10-3
clone size: -
CDR3 protein: CAIQGDAEAFF
CDR3 DNA: TGTGCCATACAGGGGGACGCTGAAGCTTTCTTT

CDR3 length: 15
J gene: TRBJ2-2
D gene: TRBD1
V gene: TRBV19
clone size: -
CDR3 protein: CASTRRDRAVGELFF
CDR3 DNA: TGTGCCAGTACTCGCCGGGACAGGGCGGTCGGGGAGCTGTTTTTT

CDR3 length: 12
J gene: TRBJ2-7
D gene: TRBD1
V gene: TRBV28
clone size: -
CDR3 protein: CASKGQNYEQYF
CDR3 DNA: TGTGCCAGCAAGGGACAGAATTACGAGCAGTACTTC

CDR3 length: 15
J gene: TRBJ1-5
D gene: TRBD1
V gene: TRBV19
clone size: -
CDR3 protein: CASSSGGGGNQPQHF
CDR3 DNA: TGTGCCAGTAGTAGCGGAGGGGGCGGCAATCAGCCCCAGCATTTT

CDR3 length: 16
J gene: TRBJ2-3
D gene: TRBD2
V gene: TRBV6-1
clone size: -
CDR3 protein: CASSDTSGIGTDTQYF
CDR3 DNA: TGTGCCAGCAGTGACACTAGCGGGATAGGGACAGATACGCAGTATTTT

CDR3 length: 15
J gene: TRBJ2-2
D gene: TRBD1
V gene: TRBV10-3
clone size: -
CDR3 protein: CAISGDRENTGELFF
CDR3 DNA: TGTGCCATCAGTGGGGACAGGGAGAACACCGGGGAGCTGTTTTTT

CDR3 length: 12
J gene: TRBJ1-3
D gene: -
V gene: TRBV7-2
clone size: -
CDR3 protein: CASSLYSNTIYF
CDR3 DNA: TGTGCCAGCAGCCTCTATTCGAACACCATATATTTT

CDR3 length: 15
J gene: TRBJ1-3
D gene: TRBD1
V gene: TRBV11-2
clone size: -
CDR3 protein: CASSLGPGGGNTIYF
CDR3 DNA: TGTGCCAGCAGCTTAGGGCCAGGGGGTGGAAACACCATATATTTT

CDR3 length: 16
J gene: TRBJ1-6
D gene: -
V gene: TRBV30
clone size: -
CDR3 protein: CAWSPSSGVGNSPLHF
CDR3 DNA: TGTGCCTGGAGTCCTTCTTCCGGGGTAGGTAATTCACCCCTCCACTTT

CDR3 length: 15
J gene: TRBJ2-5
D gene: TRBD2
V gene: TRBV5-4
clone size: -
CDR3 protein: CASSFLGGREETQYF
CDR3 DNA: TGTGCCAGCAGCTTCCTTGGCGGGAGGGAAGAGACCCAGTACTTC

CDR3 length: 14
J gene: TRBJ1-2
D gene: TRBD1
V gene: TRBV6-1
clone size: -
CDR3 protein: CASKDRVLVYGYTF
CDR3 DNA: TGTGCCAGCAAAGACAGGGTGCTTGTCTATGGCTACACCTTC

CDR3 length: 14
J gene: TRBJ2-7
D gene: -
V gene: TRBV18
clone size: -
CDR3 protein: CASSPGTLTYEQYF
CDR3 DNA: TGTGCCAGCTCACCAGGGACACTTACCTACGAGCAGTACTTC

CDR3 length: 13
J gene: TRBJ2-5
D gene: -
V gene: TRBV9
clone size: -
CDR3 protein: CASSVVESETQYF
CDR3 DNA: TGTGCCAGCAGCGTAGTAGAATCCGAGACCCAGTACTTC